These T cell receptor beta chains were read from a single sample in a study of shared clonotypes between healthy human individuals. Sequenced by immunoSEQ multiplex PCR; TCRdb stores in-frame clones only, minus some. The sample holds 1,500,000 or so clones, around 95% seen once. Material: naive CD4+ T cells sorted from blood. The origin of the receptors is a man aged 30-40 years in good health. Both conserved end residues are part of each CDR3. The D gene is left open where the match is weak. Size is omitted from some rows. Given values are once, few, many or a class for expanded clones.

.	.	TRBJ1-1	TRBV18	CASSPKTPKSGTEAFF	TGTGCCAGCTCACCAAAGACTCCTAAGAGCGGCACTGAAGCTTTCTTT
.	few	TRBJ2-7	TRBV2	CATLRGAPTYEQYF	TGTGCCACCTTACGGGGCGCCCCAACGTACGAGCAGTACTTC
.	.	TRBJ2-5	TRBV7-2	CASSFPVMGETQYF	TGTGCCAGCAGCTTCCCCGTGATGGGGGAGACCCAGTACTTC
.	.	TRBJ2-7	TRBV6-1	CASSVWFGVATYEQYF	TGTGCCAGCAGTGTGTGGTTTGGAGTGGCTACCTACGAGCAGTACTTC
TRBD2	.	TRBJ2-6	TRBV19	CASSSPGLAGAGANVLTF	TGTGCCAGTAGTTCTCCGGGACTAGCGGGAGCTGGGGCCAACGTCCTGACTTTC
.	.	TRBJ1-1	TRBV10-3	CAIRGGREDTEAFF	TGTGCCATCAGGGGGGGGCGCGAAGACACTGAAGCTTTCTTT
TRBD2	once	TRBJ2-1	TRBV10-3	CAISDLAGHNEQFF	TGTGCCATCAGTGACTTAGCGGGACACAATGAGCAGTTCTTC
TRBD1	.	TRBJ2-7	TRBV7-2	CASTPMGQHFYEQYF	TGTGCCAGCACCCCAATGGGACAGCATTTCTACGAGCAGTACTTC
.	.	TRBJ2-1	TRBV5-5	CASSLINEQFF	TGTGCCAGCAGCTTGATCAATGAGCAGTTCTTC
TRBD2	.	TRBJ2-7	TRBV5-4	CASSLAGLWGEQYF	TGTGCCAGCTCTCTAGCGGGGCTCTGGGGCGAGCAGTACTTC
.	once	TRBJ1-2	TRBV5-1	CASSPPGSPYGYTF	TGCGCCAGCAGTCCCCCAGGGTCGCCGTATGGCTACACCTTC
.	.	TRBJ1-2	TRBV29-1	CSVQEIANYGYTF	TGCAGCGTCCAGGAGATAGCTAACTATGGCTACACCTTC
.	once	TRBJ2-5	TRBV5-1	CASSLKGAETQYF	TGCGCCAGCAGCTTGAAGGGAGCTGAGACCCAGTACTTC
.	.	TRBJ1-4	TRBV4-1	CASSLAPTTNEKLFF	TGCGCCAGCAGCCTGGCTCCGACAACTAATGAAAAACTGTTTTTT
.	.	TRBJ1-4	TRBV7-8	CASSAQDFNEKLFF	TGTGCCAGCAGCGCACAGGATTTTAATGAAAAACTGTTTTTT
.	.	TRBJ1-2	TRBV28	CASSFTGKRYGYTF	TGTGCCAGCAGTTTTACGGGGAAGAGATATGGCTACACCTTC
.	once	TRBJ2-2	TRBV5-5	CASSLRGSKNTGELFF	TGTGCCAGCAGCTTGCGAGGGAGTAAGAACACCGGGGAGCTGTTTTTT
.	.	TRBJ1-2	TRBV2	CASSGVQGLGGYTF	TGTGCCAGCAGTGGGGTCCAGGGGCTCGGCGGCTACACCTTC
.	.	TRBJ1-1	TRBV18	CASSPWVDTEAFF	TGTGCCAGCTCACCTTGGGTGGACACTGAAGCTTTCTTT
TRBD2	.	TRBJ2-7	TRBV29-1	CSVSQTSGINEQYF	TGCAGCGTTTCTCAGACTAGCGGGATTAACGAGCAGTACTTC
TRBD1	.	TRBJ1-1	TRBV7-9	CASSGTGAVTEAFF	TGTGCCAGCAGCGGTACAGGGGCGGTCACTGAAGCTTTCTTT
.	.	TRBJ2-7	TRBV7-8	CASSFYTYEQYF	TGTGCCAGCAGCTTTTACACCTACGAGCAGTACTTC
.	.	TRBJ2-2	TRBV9	CASSVDFSGELFF	TGTGCCAGCAGCGTAGATTTCTCCGGGGAGCTGTTTTTT
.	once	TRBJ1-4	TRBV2	CASSETQATEKLFF	TGTGCCAGCAGTGAAACCCAGGCTACTGAAAAACTGTTTTTT
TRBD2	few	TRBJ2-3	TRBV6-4	CASSDKAGGTDTQYF	TGTGCCAGCAGTGACAAAGCGGGAGGCACAGATACGCAGTATTTT
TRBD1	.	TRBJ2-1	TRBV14	CASSRLRDRNWEQFF	TGTGCCAGCAGCCGACTCCGGGACAGGAATTGGGAGCAGTTCTTC
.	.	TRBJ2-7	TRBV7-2	CASSLARVSEQYF	TGTGCCAGCAGCTTAGCGCGGGTTAGCGAGCAGTACTTC
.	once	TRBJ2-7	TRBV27	CASSLYLGRPYEQYF	TGTGCCAGCAGTTTATACTTAGGTAGGCCGTACGAGCAGTACTTC
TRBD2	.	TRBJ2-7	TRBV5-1	CASSQTGREGSYEQYF	TGCGCCAGCAGCCAGACGGGGCGGGAGGGATCTTACGAGCAGTACTTC
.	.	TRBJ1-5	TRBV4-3	CASSLSAWKGSNQPQHF	TGCGCCAGCAGCCTCAGCGCTTGGAAAGGTAGCAATCAGCCCCAGCATTTT
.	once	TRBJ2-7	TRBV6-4	CASSDWGGNEQYF	TGTGCCAGCAGTGACTGGGGGGGCAACGAGCAGTACTTC
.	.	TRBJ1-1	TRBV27	CASSLSFRMNTEAFF	TGTGCCAGCAGTTTATCGTTCAGAATGAACACTGAAGCTTTCTTT
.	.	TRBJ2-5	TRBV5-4	CASSLGPSIQETQYF	TGTGCCAGCAGCTTGGGTCCCAGTATCCAAGAGACCCAGTACTTC
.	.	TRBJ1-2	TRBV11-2	CASSPQGRGYGYTF	TGTGCCAGCAGCCCTCAGGGTCGGGGCTATGGCTACACCTTC
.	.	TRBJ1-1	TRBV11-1	CASSLNGRNTEAFF	TGTGCCAGCAGCCTAAACGGGAGGAACACTGAAGCTTTCTTT
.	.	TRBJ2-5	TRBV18	CASSPGSQETQYF	TGTGCCAGCTCACCAGGCAGCCAAGAGACCCAGTACTTC
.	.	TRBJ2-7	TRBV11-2	CASVRTGSYEQYF	TGTGCCAGCGTCCGGACTGGGAGTTACGAGCAGTACTTC
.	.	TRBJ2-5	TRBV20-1	CSALKETQYF	TGCAGTGCTCTAAAAGAGACCCAGTACTTC
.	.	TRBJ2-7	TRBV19	CASRGTGLYEQYF	TGTGCCAGTAGGGGGACCGGCCTCTACGAGCAGTACTTC
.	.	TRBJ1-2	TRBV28	CASSPTYGYTF	TGTGCCAGCAGCCCCACCTATGGCTACACCTTC
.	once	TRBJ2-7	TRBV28	CASSSVADSEQYF	TGTGCCAGCAGTTCGGTGGCGGATTCCGAGCAGTACTTC